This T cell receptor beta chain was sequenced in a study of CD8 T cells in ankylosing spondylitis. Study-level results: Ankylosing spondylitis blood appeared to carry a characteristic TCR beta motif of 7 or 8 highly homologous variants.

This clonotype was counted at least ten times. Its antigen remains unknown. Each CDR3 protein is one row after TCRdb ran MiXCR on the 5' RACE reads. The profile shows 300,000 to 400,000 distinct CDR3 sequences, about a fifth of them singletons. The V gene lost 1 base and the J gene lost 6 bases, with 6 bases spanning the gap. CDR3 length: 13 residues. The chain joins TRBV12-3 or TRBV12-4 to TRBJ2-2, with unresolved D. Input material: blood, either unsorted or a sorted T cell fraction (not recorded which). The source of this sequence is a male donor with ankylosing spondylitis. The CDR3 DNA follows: TGTGCCAGCAGTTTAGTTCGGGCCGGGGAGCTGTTTTTT. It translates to CASSLVRAGELFF.